The 3 T cell receptor beta chains below were found in one sample sequenced in a study of control samples from healthy donors and cancer patients. Profiled with immunoSEQ multiplex PCR; TCRdb holds only in-frame clones, not every one. The data show more than 95,000 clones, around 91% seen once. Sequenced input: PBMCs. The origin of the receptors is a woman between 45 and 60 years old with colorectal cancer.

This rearrangement joins TRBV9 to TRBJ2-2; D gene ambiguous. The CDR3 totals 15 residues. The germline V gene encodes CDR1 SGDLS and CDR2 YYNGEE. V was cut by 0 bases and J by 1 base, with 7 bases left in between. Written as DNA, the CDR3 is TGTGCCAGCAGCGTAGCTTGGGGGAACACCGGGGAGCTGTTTTTT. Translating gives CASSVAWGNTGELFF.

The rearrangement joins TRBV2 to TRBJ1-2; no clear D. The V end was cut by 2 bases, the J end by 8 bases, with 12 bases between. CDR3 length: 13 residues. The germline V gene encodes CDR1 SNHLY and CDR2 FYNNEI. The CDR3 region has the DNA TGTGCCAGCAGTGAAATTAAGGGATCCGGCTACACCTTC. Protein product: CASSEIKGSGYTF.

The rearrangement joins TRBV5-1 to TRBJ1-1, with unresolved D. Germline CDR1 SGHRS, CDR2 YFSETQ. V shed 4 bases and J shed 10 bases, with 14 bases lying between them. The CDR3 is 12 amino acids. CDR3 residues: CASSQDRGRAFF. The CDR3 DNA sequence: TGCGCCAGCAGCCAGGACCGAGGGCGAGCTTTCTTT.